This T cell receptor (beta chain) was sequenced for a study of CD8 T cells in ankylosing spondylitis. There are 14 residues in the CDR3. V gave up 8 bases and J gave up 2 bases, with 14 bases separating them. This clonotype was observed many times. TCRdb recomputed calls from the 5' RACE reads with MiXCR, one row per CDR3 protein. The profile shows 200,000 to 250,000 distinct CDR3 sequences, 8.2% of them singletons. The TCR originated in a female donor with ankylosing spondylitis or in good health (not recorded which). The source material was blood, either unsorted or a sorted T cell fraction (not recorded which). The V and J genes are TRBV12-3 or TRBV12-4 and TRBJ2-3, with D tentatively TRBD2 (5 bases). In nucleotides, the CDR3 is TGTGCCAGCTCTACCACGGGGAACACAGATACGCAGTATTTT. Protein product: CASSTTGNTDTQYF.